The present entry profiles one T cell receptor beta chain with its context. Its antigen remains unidentified. The CDR3 runs to 17 residues. Germline V gives CDR1 ENHRY, CDR2 SYGVKD. UMIs bearing a 6-nucleotide sample barcode were added through template switching. TCRdb derives one entry per CDR3 protein from the 5' RACE reads, leaving out DNA. The clone table shows some 160,000 distinct CDR3 sequences, with the ten largest holding roughly 7%. The data stem from a study of monozygotic twins with inflammatory bowel disease. The study, taken as a whole, reports: IBD patients share fewer clonotypes with other people than healthy twins do, especially with disease activity.

The V call is TRBV10-3, the J call TRBJ2-7; TCRdb selects TRBD2, and the lack of DNA leaves this call unchecked. The source is a human donor with ulcerative colitis or Crohn's disease, or a healthy co-twin of an affected twin (not recorded which). The specimen sequenced was blood. CDR3 in amino acids: CAIRSEKGGLAGAWGYF.